This entry is about one T cell receptor (beta chain). This specimen belongs to a study of T cell changes during pregnancy in multiple sclerosis. Assay: immunoSEQ multiplex PCR; the TCRdb copy retains only in-frame clones and omits some. The table has 30,000 to 45,000 clones, around 94% seen once. The sequence came from a female donor with multiple sclerosis, enrolled in a pregnancy study. Input material: PBMCs (not recorded whether the cells were cultured).

In DNA form, the CDR3 reads TGTGCCAGTAGATGGGCAGCGGGAGACACAGATACGCAGTATTTT. Translation: CASRWAAGDTDTQYF. This chain uses TRBV19 with TRBJ2-3; 8 bases fit TRBD2. Per germline, CDR1 LNHDA and CDR2 SQIVND (reference sequence). After removal of 6 bases from V and 2 bases from J, the junction contained 7 bases not matched to a gene. CDR3 length: 15 residues.